Listed here are 13 T cell receptor beta chains from one sample, sequenced in a study of response to subunit inactivated influenza vaccine. TCRdb itself ran the RT-PCR reads through MiXCR, one entry per CDR3 protein. The data contain approximately 700,000 distinct CDR3 sequences, 11% to 15% of them seen just once; the ten biggest clones take up 5.5% to 7%. The sample consisted of PBMCs from blood, taken 14 to 15 days before vaccination. These receptors all come from a man aged 45-60 years who received an inactivated influenza vaccine.

This clonotype was detected only a few times. V usage is TRBV12-3 or TRBV12-4 and J usage is TRBJ1-1, with 7 nucleotides matching TRBD1. V was clipped by 6 bases and J by 7 bases; unmatched bases: 11. The CDR3 sequence is 14 residues long. The CDR3 region has the DNA TGTGCCAGCAGGCTTACAGGGGTGGGTGATGAAGCTTTCTTT. It is translated as CASRLTGVGDEAFF.

This clonotype appeared a few times. The chain is built from TRBV7-9 and TRBJ2-5; TRBD2 matches 12 bases. This CDR3 has 17 residues. Germline V gives CDR1 SEHNR, CDR2 FQNEAQ (reference sequence). Trimming removed 5 bases from V and 0 bases from J; junction bases left unmatched: 7. DNA for the CDR3: TGTGCCAGCAGCCCCCCACTAGCGGGGGGCAACCAAGAGACCCAGTACTTC. Protein product: CASSPPLAGGNQETQYF. Full variable domain (rest looked up from reference TRBV7-9 and TRBJ2-5): DTGVSQNPRHKITKRGQNVTFRCDPISEHNRLYWYRQTLGQGPEFLTYFQNEAQLEKSRLLSDRFSAERPKGSFSTLEIQRTEQGDSAMYLCASSPPLAGGNQETQYFGPGTRLLVL.

The genes are TRBV12-3 or TRBV12-4 and TRBJ1-3; D ambiguous. V lost 2 bases and J lost 0, with 11 bases in between. The CDR3 length is 16 residues. The CDR3 loop reads CASSLFGGSSGNTIYF. CDR3 nucleotide sequence: TGTGCCAGCAGTTTATTTGGCGGAAGCTCTGGAAACACCATATATTTT.

This clonotype has ten or more counts. The chain uses TRBV6-1 and TRBJ2-2; D might be TRBD1 or TRBD2, each matching 6 bases. Trimming took off 7 bases at V and 5 bases at J, with 17 bases between the two ends. Germline V lookup: CDR1 MNHNS, CDR2 SASEGT. The CDR3 is made up of 15 amino acids. CDR3 region: CASTGGGLRTGELFF. In nucleotides, the CDR3 is TGTGCCAGCACCGGTGGGGGGCTGAGGACCGGGGAGCTGTTTTTT.

The J gene is TRBJ2-7, the V gene TRBV7-2, with TRBD2 identical over 8 bases. Germline CDR1 SGHTA, CDR2 FQGNSA. The trim removed 5 bases at V and 2 bases at J, leaving 11 bases unmatched. The CDR3 runs to 16 residues. CDR3 in amino acids: CASSPSGGAGAYEQYF. The CDR3 coding sequence is TGTGCCAGCAGCCCCTCCGGAGGAGCGGGGGCCTACGAGCAGTACTTC.

The sample holds many counts of this clonotype. This chain connects TRBV12-3 or TRBV12-4 to TRBJ1-4; a possible D gene is TRBD1 (6 bases). The CDR3 is made up of 15 amino acids. Trimming removed 7 bases from V and 2 bases from J, with 14 bases in between. The CDR3 DNA reads TGTGCCAGCAATTACGGGGGGCCCACTAATGAAAAACTGTTTTTT. Translating it yields CASNYGGPTNEKLFF.

The CDR3 coding sequence is TGTGCCTGGAGGACTAGCGGTCACACCGGGGAGCTGTTTTTT. This translates into CAWRTSGHTGELFF. The rearrangement uses TRBV30 and TRBJ2-2; 9 bases map to TRBD2. This CDR3 is built from 14 residues. The V segment lost 3 bases and the J segment 3 bases; nucleotides outside the gene matches: 2. Germline V lookup: CDR1 GTSNPN, CDR2 SVGIG (reference sequence). The full variable domain, in which reference TRBV30 and TRBJ2-2 provide the parts outside the CDR3, is SQTIHQWPATLVQPVGSPLSLECTVEGTSNPNLYWYRQAAGRGLQLLFYSVGIGQISSEVPQNLSASRPQDRQFILSSKKLLLSDSGFYLCAWRTSGHTGELFFGEGSRLTVL.

The V and J genes are TRBV12-3 or TRBV12-4 and TRBJ1-6; TRBD1 aligns across 7 bases. With 6 bases clipped from V and 9 bases from J, the junction kept 5 bases outside the gene matches. The length of the CDR3 is 13 residues. CDR3 coding DNA: TGTGCCAGCAGCCGACAGGGCGGTTCACCCCTCCACTTT. This gives the protein CASSRQGGSPLHF.

This clonotype was seen ten or more times. This chain uses TRBV29-1 with TRBJ2-1; maybe TRBD1 (6 bases). The germline V and J ends were trimmed by 0 bases and 3 bases, with 12 bases remaining between them. The CDR3 is made up of 15 amino acids. CDR1 is SQVTM and CDR2 is ANQGSEA in the germline V gene. DNA for the CDR3: TGCAGCGTTGAAGATCAGGGCAGGGGCTACAATGAGCAGTTCTTC. Translated, it gives CSVEDQGRGYNEQFF.

The chain couples TRBV5-1 to TRBJ2-5; 8 nucleotides match TRBD1. CDR1 and CDR2 (germline): SGHRS, YFSETQ. This CDR3 contains 15 residues. With 4 bases clipped from V and 5 bases from J, the junction kept 10 bases outside the gene matches. The CDR3 coding sequence is TGCGCCAGCAGCCAAATGACAGGGGAATTTGAGACCCAGTACTTC. This codes for CASSQMTGEFETQYF.

The chain links TRBV20-1 to TRBJ2-5; unclear D gene. Trimming pared 0 bases from V and 1 base from J, leaving 12 bases between. CDR1 and CDR2 (germline): DFQATT, SNEGSKA (reference sequence). This CDR3 has 15 amino acids. CDR3 coding DNA: TGCAGTGCTAGAGATCTGAGGCGGCGCCAAGAGACCCAGTACTTC. Protein sequence: CSARDLRRRQETQYF.

There are a few counts of this clonotype. The chain joins TRBV6-1 to TRBJ2-7; 8 nucleotides line up with TRBD1. Trimming cost V 7 bases and J 1 base; bases outside gene matches: 6. Germline lookup yields CDR1 MNHNS and CDR2 SASEGT. The CDR3 extends over 14 amino acids. The CDR3 DNA is TGTGCCAGCACTACAGGGGGTATATCCTACGAGCAGTACTTC. Protein product: CASTTGGISYEQYF.

The chain recombines TRBV4-3 with TRBJ2-3; TRBD2 matches 14 bases. Germline V CDR1 and CDR2: LGHNA, YSLEER. V lost 4 bases to trimming and J lost 3 bases; unmatched junction nucleotides: 9. The CDR3 runs to 18 residues. The CDR3 DNA is TGCGCCAGCAGCCCCGGGACTAGCGGGAGTGGGGGAACAGATACGCAGTATTTT. This encodes CASSPGTSGSGGTDTQYF.